This T cell receptor beta chain was captured by sequencing in a study of T cell responses to AZD1222 COVID-19 vaccine. Repertoires were generated with immunoSEQ multiplex PCR, while TCRdb's copy carries only in-frame clones and drops some. This table has 130,000 or so clones, approximately 90% appearing once. The V end was cut by 5 bases, the J end by 8 bases, with 18 bases between. Germline V gene sequence: CDR1 SEHNR, CDR2 FQNEAQ (reference sequence). The CDR3 is made up of 15 amino acids. As to this clone: Its target is unknown.

Whole-study findings and limits: Compared with day 0, the breadth and depth of the Spike-specific TCR repertoire rose significantly after two doses of AZD1222. A mostly white British donor set with more females was recruited, and clonal diversity was possibly underestimated. Reports indicate that nearly half of spike-specific TCRs are directed at unmutated variant regions. All repertoire sampling was performed exclusively after the peak T cell response.

The rearrangement uses TRBV7-9 and TRBJ1-4, with TRBD1 as a possible D gene (5 bases). This TCR was sampled from an adult who received the MenACWY meningococcal vaccine as a control. Specimen: peripheral blood, collected 28 days after the second dose of the MenACWY control vaccine. The CDR3 sequence: CASSPPGVGGEKLFF. In nucleotides, the CDR3 is TGTGCCAGCAGCCCCCCAGGAGTTGGGGGGGAAAAACTGTTTTTT.